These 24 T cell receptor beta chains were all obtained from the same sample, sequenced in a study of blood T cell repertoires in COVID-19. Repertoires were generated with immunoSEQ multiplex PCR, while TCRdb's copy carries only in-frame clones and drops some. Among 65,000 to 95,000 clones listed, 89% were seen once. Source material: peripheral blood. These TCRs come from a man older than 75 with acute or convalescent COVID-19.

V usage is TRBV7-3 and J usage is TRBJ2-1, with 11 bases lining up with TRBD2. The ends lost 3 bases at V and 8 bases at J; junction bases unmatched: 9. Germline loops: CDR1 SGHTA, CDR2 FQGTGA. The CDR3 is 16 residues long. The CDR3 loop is CASSLVTSGNGDEQFF. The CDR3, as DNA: TGTGCCAGCAGCTTGGTGACTAGCGGGAATGGAGATGAGCAGTTCTTC.

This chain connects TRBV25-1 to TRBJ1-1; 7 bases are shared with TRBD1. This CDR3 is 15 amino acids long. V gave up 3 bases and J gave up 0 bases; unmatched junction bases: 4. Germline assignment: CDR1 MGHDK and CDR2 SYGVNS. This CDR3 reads CASSEGQRVNTEAFF. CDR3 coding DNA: TGTGCCAGCAGTGAGGGACAGAGGGTGAACACTGAAGCTTTCTTT.

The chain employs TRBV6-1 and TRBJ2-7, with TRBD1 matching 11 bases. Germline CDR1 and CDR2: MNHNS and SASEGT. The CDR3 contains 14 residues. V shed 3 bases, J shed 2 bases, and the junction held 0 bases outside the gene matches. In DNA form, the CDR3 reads TGTGCCAGCAGTGAGGACAGGGGGCCCTACGAGCAGTACTTC. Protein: CASSEDRGPYEQYF.

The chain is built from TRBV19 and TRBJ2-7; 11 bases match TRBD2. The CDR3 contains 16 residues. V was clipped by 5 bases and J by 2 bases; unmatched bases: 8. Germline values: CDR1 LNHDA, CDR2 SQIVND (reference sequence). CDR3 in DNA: TGTGCCAGTAGTTCCCTCGGGACTAGCGGAACCTACGAGCAGTACTTC. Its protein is CASSSLGTSGTYEQYF.

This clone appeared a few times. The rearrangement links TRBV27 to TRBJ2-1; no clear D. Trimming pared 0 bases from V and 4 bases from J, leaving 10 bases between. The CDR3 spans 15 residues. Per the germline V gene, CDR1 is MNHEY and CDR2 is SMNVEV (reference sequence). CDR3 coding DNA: TGTGCCAGCAGTTTATCCCCCGACAAGTACAATGAGCAGTTCTTC. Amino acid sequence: CASSLSPDKYNEQFF.

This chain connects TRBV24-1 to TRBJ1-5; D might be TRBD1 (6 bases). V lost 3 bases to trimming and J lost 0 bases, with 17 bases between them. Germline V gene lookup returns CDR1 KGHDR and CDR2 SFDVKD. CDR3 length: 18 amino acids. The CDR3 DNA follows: TGTGCCACCAGTGATCGGACAGAAACCCCTTATAGCAATCAGCCCCAGCATTTT. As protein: CATSDRTETPYSNQPQHF.

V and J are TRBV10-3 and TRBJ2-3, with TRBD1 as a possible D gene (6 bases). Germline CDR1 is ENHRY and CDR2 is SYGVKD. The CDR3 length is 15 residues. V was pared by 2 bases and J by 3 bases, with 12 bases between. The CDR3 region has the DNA TGTGCCATCAGTGAGAGGTCAGGGGAAACAGATACGCAGTATTTT. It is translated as CAISERSGETDTQYF.

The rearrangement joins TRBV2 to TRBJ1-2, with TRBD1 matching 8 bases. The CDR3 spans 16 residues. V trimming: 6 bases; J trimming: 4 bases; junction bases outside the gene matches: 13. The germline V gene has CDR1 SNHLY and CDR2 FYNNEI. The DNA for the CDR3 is TGTGCCAGCAGCCTACTTATCGGAACAGGGGGCTATGGCTACACCTTC. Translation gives CASSLLIGTGGYGYTF.

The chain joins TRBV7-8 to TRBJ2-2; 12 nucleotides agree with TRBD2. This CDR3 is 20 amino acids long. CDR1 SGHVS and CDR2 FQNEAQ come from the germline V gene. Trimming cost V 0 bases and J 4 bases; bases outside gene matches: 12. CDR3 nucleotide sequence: TGTGCCAGCAGCTTAGCGGGCGCTAGCGGGGGGGCCGGGGGCACCGGGGAGCTGTTTTTT. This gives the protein CASSLAGASGGAGGTGELFF. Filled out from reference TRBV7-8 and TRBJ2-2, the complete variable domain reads GAGVSQSPRYKVAKRGQDVALRCDPISGHVSLFWYQQALGQGPEFLTYFQNEAQLDKSGLPSDRFFAERPEGSVSTLKIQRTQQEDSAVYLCASSLAGASGGAGGTGELFFGEGSRLTVL.

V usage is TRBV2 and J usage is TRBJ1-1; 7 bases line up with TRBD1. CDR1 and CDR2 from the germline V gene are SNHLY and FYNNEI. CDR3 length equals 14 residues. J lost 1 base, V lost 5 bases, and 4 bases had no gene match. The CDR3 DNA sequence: TGTGCCAGCAGTTTGGACAGGACGAACACTGAAGCTTTCTTT. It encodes CASSLDRTNTEAFF.

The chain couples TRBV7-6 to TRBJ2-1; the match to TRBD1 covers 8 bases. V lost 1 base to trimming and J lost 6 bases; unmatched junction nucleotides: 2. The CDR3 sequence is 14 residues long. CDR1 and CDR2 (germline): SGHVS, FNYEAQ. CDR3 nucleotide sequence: TGTGCCAGCAGCTTAGGACAGGGGAGCAATGAGCAGTTCTTC. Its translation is CASSLGQGSNEQFF.

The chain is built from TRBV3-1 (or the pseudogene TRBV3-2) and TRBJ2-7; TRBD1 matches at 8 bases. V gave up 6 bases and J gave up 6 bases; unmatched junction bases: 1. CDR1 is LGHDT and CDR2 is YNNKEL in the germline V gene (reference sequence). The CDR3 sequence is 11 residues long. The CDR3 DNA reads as TGTGCCAGCAGACAGGGGGGCGAGCAGTACTTC. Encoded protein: CASRQGGEQYF.

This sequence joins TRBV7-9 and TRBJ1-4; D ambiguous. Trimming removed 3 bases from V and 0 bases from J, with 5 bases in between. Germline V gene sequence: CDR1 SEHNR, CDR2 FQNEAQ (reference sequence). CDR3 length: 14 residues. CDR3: CASSFGATNEKLFF. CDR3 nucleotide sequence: TGTGCCAGCAGCTTCGGGGCAACTAATGAAAAACTGTTTTTT.

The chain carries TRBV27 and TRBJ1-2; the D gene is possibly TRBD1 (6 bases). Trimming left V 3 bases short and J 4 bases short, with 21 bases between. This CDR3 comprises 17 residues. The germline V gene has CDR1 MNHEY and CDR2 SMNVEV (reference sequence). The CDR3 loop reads CASSFSGGLGIRYGYTF. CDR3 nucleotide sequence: TGTGCCAGCAGTTTTTCGGGGGGCTTGGGGATCCGCTATGGCTACACCTTC.

CDR3 coding DNA: TGTGCCAGCAGTTTAAGGGACAGGGCTGGAAACACCATATATTTT. Translating it yields CASSLRDRAGNTIYF. The chain combines TRBV28 with TRBJ1-3; 9 bases are a match to TRBD1. This CDR3 is built from 15 residues. Trimming removed 2 bases from V and 2 bases from J; junction bases left unmatched: 1. The germline V gene has CDR1 MDHEN and CDR2 SYDVKM.

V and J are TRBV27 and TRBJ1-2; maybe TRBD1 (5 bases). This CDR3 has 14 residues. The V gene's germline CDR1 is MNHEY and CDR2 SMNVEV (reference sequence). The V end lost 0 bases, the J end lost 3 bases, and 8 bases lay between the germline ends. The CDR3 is CASSLSQGYYGYTF. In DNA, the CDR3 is TGTGCCAGCAGTTTATCGCAGGGATACTATGGCTACACCTTC.

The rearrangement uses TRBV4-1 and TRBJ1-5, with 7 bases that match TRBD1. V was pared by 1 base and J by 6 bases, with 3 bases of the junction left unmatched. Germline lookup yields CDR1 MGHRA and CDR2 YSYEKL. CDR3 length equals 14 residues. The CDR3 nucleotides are TGCGCCAGCAGCCAAGGACAGGGTAGTCAGCCCCAGCATTTT. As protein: CASSQGQGSQPQHF.

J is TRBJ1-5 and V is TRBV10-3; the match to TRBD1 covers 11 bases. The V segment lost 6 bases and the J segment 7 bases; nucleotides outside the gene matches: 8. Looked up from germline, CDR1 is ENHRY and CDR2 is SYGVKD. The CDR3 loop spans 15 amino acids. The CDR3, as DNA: TGTGCCATCAGCGAAGGACAGGGGGCTAGACAGCCCCAGCATTTT. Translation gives CAISEGQGARQPQHF.

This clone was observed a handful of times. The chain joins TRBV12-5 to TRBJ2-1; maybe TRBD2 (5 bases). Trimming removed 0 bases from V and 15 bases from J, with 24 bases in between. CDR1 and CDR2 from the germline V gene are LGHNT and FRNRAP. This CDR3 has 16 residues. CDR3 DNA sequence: TGTGCTAGTGGTTTGGTTGTTGGCCCCCCGGGAAAAAAGTGGTTCTTC. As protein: CASGLVVGPPGKKWFF.

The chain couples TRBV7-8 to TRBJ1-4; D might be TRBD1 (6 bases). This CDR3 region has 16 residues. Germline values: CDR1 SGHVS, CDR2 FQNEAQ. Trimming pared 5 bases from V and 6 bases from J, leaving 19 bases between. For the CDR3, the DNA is TGTGCCAGCAGCCCTCGGGAGGCAGGGGTGGATGAAAAACTGTTTTTT. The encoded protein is CASSPREAGVDEKLFF.

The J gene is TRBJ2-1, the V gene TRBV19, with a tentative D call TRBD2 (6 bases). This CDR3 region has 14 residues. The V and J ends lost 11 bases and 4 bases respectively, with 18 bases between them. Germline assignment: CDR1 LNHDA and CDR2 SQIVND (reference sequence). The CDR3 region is CAVGGKSAYNEQFF. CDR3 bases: TGTGCCGTGGGGGGTAAGAGCGCTTACAATGAGCAGTTCTTC.

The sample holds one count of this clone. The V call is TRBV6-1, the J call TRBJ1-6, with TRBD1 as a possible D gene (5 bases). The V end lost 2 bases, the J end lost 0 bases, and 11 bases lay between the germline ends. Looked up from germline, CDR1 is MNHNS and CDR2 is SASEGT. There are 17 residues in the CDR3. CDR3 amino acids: CASSERGKSSYNSPLHF. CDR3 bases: TGTGCCAGCAGTGAAAGGGGAAAGAGCTCCTATAATTCACCCCTCCACTTT.

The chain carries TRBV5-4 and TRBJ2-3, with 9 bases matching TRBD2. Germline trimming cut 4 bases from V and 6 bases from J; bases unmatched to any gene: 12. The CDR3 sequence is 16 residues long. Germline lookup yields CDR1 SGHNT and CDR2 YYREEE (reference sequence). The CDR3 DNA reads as TGTGCCAGCAGCAGGGGTAGCGGGGGCCGCCTTGATACGCAGTATTTT. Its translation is CASSRGSGGRLDTQYF.

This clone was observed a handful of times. The CDR3 sequence: CASSLVPQETNYGYTF. The CDR3 DNA follows: TGTGCCAGCAGCTTGGTCCCGCAGGAAACGAACTATGGCTACACCTTC. This chain links TRBV5-4 with TRBJ1-2, with D hard to call. Trimming shortened V by 0 bases and J by 2 bases, and 14 bases separated the two germline ends. The CDR3 length is 16 residues. Germline CDR1 is SGHNT and CDR2 is YYREEE (reference sequence). Supplemented by reference TRBV5-4 and TRBJ1-2, the full variable domain reads ETGVTQSPTHLIKTRGQQVTLRCSSQSGHNTVSWYQQALGQGPQFIFQYYREEENGRGNFPPRFSGLQFPNYSSELNVNALELDDSALYLCASSLVPQETNYGYTFGSGTRLTVV.